This is a list of T cell receptor beta chains from one sample in a study of vaccination effects on CD4 cells after COVID-19. Profiled with immunoSEQ multiplex PCR; TCRdb holds only in-frame clones, not every one. The sample holds tens of thousands of clones; about four fifths are singletons and the top ten take roughly 2.4%. These receptors have no identified antigens. The starting material was CD4+ T cells from PBMCs cultured with HCoV-229E spike peptides, obtained before COVID-19 vaccination. The receptors derive from a human donor who received a COVID-19 vaccine. CDR3s include the opening cysteine and the closing phenylalanine or tryptophan. A D gene is named only where the DNA matches it firmly. The size of a clone is reported for some rows only, either as once, few or many, or as a class for expanded clones.

clone_size d_call j_call v_call cdr3_aa cdr3_nt
. . TRBJ2-4 TRBV5-1 CASSPSAGDGKNIQYF TGCGCCAGCAGCCCTAGCGCAGGGGATGGCAAAAACATTCAGTACTTC
. TRBD1 TRBJ1-5 TRBV4-1 CASSQGGQGSNQPQHF TGCGCCAGCAGCCAAGGCGGACAGGGCTCCAATCAGCCCCAGCATTTT
. TRBD1 TRBJ1-1 TRBV19 CASSFRDRGSEAFF TGTGCCAGTAGTTTCCGGGACAGGGGTTCTGAAGCTTTCTTT
. TRBD1 TRBJ1-4 TRBV19 CASSDRDRGLGGEKLFF TGTGCCAGTAGTGACCGGGACAGGGGGCTCGGTGGTGAAAAACTGTTTTTT
. . TRBJ2-2 TRBV7-9 CASSAGIVNTGELFF TGTGCCAGCAGCGCCGGGATTGTAAACACCGGGGAGCTGTTTTTT
. . TRBJ2-3 TRBV19 CASRLREVADTQYF TGTGCCAGTAGATTGAGGGAAGTCGCAGATACGCAGTATTTT
. . TRBJ2-5 TRBV5-1 CASSDGQLSPKETQYF TGCGCCAGCAGCGACGGACAGTTGAGTCCGAAAGAGACCCAGTACTTC
. TRBD2 TRBJ2-3 TRBV3-1/TRBV3-2 CASSQDLAGGPTDTQYF TGTGCCAGCAGCCAAGATTTGGCGGGGGGGCCGACAGATACGCAGTATTTT
. . TRBJ1-1 TRBV7-8 CASSRPLLETNTEAFF TGTGCCAGCAGCCGCCCCCTGTTAGAGACGAACACTGAAGCTTTCTTT
. . TRBJ2-3 TRBV5-1 CASRSGADTQYF TGCGCCAGCAGATCTGGCGCAGATACGCAGTATTTT
. TRBD1 TRBJ1-2 TRBV2 CASLPQGAQTGRGYTF TGTGCCAGCCTTCCCCAGGGGGCGCAGACGGGTCGTGGCTACACCTTC
. TRBD1 TRBJ2-1 TRBV5-4 CASSLGQGAYNEQFF TGTGCCAGCAGCTTGGGACAGGGAGCCTACAATGAGCAGTTCTTC
. . TRBJ1-5 TRBV28 CASSSDYSNQPQHF TGTGCCAGCAGCAGTGATTATAGCAATCAGCCCCAGCATTTT
. . TRBJ1-5 TRBV18 CASSLDRFNQPQHF TGTGCCAGCTCTCTGGACAGATTCAATCAGCCCCAGCATTTT
once TRBD1 TRBJ2-5 TRBV9 CASSAQGAGETQYF TGTGCCAGCAGCGCACAGGGGGCTGGCGAGACCCAGTACTTC
. TRBD1 TRBJ1-5 TRBV19 CASRDRGLGLVRQPQHF TGTGCCAGTAGGGACAGGGGGCTCGGCCTAGTGCGCCAGCCCCAGCATTTT
. TRBD1 TRBJ2-5 TRBV7-2 CASSLTGFLETQYF TGTGCCAGCAGCTTGACAGGGTTTTTGGAGACCCAGTACTTC
once TRBD1 TRBJ2-5 TRBV9 CASSVEGGVSTETQYF TGTGCCAGCAGCGTAGAAGGGGGCGTCAGTACGGAGACCCAGTACTTC